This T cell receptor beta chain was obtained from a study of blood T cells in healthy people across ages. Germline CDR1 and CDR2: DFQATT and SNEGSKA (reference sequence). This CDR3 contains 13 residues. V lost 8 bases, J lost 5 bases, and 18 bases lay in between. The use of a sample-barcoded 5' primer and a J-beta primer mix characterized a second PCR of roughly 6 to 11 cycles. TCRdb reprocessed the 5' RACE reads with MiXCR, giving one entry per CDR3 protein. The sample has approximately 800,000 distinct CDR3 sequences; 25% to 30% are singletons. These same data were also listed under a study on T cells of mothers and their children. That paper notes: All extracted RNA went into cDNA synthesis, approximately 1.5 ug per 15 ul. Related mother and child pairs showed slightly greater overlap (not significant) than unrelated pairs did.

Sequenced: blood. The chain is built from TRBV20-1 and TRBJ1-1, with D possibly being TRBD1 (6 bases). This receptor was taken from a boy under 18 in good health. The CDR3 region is CSLYLGAGTEAFF. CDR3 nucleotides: TGCAGTTTATATCTGGGGGCGGGAACTGAAGCTTTCTTT.